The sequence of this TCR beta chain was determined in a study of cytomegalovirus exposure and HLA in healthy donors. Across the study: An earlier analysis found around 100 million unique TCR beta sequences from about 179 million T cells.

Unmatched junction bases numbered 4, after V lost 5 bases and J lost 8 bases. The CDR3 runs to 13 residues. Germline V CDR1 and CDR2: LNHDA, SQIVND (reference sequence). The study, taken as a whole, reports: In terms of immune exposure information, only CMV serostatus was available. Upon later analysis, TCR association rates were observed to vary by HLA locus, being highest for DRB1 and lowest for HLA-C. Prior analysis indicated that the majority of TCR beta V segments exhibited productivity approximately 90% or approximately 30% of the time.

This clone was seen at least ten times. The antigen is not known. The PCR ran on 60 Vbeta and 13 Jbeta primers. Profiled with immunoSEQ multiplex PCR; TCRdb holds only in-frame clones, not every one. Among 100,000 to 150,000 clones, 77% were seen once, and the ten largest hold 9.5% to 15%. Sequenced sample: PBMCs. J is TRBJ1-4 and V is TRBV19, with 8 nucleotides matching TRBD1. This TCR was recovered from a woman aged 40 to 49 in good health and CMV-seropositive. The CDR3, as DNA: TGTGCCAGTAGTTTTCGGACAGGGGAAAAACTGTTTTTT. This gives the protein CASSFRTGEKLFF. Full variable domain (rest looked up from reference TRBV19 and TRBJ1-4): DGGITQSPKYLFRKEGQNVTLSCEQNLNHDAMYWYRQDPGQGLRLIYYSQIVNDFQKGDIAEGYSVSREKKESFPLTVTSAQKNPTAFYLCASSFRTGEKLFFGSGTQLSVL.